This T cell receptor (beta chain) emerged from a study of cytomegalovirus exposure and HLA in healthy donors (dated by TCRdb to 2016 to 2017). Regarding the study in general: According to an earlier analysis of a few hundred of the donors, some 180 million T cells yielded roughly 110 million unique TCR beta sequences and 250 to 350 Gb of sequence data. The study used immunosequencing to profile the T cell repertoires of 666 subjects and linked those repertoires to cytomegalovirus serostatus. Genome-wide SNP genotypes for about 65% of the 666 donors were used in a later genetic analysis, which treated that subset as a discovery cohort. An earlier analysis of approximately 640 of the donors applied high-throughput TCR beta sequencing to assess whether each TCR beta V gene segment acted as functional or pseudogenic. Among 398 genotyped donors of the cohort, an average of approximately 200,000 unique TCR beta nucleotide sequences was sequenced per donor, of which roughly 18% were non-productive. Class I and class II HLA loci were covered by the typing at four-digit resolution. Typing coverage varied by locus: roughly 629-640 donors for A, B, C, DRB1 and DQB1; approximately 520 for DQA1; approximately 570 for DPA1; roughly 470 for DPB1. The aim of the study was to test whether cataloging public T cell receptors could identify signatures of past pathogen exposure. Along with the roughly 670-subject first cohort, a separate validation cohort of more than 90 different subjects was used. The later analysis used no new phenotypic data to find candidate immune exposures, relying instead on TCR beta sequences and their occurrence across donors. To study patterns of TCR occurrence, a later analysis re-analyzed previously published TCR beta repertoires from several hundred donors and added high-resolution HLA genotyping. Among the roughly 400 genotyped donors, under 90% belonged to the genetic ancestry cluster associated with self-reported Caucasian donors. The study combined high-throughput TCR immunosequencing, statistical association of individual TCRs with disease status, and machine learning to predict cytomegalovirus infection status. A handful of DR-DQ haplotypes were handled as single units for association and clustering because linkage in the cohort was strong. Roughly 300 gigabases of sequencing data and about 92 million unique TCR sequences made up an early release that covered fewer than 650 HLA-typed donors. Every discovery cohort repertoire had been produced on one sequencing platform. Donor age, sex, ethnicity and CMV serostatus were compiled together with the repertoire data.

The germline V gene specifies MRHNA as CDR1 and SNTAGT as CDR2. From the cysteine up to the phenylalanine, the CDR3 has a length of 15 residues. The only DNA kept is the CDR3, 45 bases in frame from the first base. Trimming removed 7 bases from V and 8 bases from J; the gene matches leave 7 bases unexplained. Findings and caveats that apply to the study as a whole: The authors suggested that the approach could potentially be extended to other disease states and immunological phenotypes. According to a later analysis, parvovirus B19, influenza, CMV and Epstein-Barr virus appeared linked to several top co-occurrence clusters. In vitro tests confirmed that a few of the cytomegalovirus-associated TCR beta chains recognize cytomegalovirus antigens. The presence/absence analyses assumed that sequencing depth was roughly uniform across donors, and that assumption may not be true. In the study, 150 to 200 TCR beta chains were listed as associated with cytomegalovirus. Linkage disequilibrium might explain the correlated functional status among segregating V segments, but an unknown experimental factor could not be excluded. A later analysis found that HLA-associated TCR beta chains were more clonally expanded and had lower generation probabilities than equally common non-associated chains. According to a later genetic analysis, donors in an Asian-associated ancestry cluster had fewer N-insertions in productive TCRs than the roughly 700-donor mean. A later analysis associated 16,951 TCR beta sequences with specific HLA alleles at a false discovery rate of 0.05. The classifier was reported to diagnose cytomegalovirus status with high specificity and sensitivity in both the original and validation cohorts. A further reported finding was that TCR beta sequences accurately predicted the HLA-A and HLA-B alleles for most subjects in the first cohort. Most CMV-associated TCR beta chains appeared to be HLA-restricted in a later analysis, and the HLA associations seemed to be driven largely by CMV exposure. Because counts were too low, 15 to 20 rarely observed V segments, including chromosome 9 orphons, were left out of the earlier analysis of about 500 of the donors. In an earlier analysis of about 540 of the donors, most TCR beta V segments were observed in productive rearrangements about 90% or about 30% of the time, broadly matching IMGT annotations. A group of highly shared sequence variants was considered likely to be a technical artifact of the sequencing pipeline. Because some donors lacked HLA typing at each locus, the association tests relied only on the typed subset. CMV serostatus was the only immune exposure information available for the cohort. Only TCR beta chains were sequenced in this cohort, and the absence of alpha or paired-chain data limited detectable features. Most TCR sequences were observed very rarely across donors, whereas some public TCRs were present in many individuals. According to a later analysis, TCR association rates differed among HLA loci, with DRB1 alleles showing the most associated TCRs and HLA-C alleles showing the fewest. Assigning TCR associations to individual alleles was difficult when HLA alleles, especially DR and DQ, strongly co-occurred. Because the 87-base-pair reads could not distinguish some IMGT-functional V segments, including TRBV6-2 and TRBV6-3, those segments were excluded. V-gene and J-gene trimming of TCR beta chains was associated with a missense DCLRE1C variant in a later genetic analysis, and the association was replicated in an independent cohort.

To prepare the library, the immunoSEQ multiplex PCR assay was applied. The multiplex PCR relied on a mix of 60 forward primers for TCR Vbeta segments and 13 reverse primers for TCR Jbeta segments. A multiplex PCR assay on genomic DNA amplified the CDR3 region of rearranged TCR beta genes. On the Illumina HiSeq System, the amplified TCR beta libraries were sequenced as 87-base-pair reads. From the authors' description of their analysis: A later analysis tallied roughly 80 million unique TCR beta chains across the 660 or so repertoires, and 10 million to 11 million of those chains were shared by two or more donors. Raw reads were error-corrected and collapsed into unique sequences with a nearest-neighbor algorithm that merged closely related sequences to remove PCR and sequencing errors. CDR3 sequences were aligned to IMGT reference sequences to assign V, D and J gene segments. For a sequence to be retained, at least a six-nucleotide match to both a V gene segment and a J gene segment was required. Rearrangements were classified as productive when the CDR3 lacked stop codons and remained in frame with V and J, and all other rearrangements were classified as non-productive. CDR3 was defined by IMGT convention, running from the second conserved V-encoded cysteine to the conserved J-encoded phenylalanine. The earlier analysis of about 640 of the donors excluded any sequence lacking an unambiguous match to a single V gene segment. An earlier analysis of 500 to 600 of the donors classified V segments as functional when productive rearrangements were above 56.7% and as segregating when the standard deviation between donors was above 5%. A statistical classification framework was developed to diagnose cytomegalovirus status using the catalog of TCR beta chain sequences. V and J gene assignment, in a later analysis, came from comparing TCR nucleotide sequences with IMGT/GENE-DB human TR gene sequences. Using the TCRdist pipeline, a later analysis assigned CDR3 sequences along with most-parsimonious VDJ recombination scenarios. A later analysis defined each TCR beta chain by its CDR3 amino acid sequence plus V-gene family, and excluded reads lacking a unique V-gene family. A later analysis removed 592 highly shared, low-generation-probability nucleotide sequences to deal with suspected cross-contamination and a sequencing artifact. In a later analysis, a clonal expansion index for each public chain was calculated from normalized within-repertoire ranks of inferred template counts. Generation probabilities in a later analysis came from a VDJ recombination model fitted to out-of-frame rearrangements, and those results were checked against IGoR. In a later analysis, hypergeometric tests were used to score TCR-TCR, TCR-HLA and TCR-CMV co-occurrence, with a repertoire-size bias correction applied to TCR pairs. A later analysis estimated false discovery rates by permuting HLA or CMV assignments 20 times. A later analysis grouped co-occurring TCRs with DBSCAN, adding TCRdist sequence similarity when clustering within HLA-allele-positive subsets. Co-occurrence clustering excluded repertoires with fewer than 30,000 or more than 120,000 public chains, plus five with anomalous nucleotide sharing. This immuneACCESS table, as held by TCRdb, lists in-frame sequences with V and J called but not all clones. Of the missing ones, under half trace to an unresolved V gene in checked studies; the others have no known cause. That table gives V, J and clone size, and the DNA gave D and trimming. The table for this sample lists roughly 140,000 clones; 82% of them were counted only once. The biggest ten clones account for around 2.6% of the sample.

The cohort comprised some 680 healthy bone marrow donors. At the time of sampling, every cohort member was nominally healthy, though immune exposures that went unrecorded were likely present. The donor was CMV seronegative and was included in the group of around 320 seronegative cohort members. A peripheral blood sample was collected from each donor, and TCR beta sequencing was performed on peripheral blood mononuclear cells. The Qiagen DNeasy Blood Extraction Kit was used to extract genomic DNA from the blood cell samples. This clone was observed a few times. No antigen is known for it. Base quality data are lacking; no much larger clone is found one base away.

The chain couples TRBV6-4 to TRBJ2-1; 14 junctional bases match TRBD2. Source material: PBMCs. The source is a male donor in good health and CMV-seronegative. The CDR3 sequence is CASKPGTSGSDEQFF. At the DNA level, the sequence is TGTGCCAGCAAACCCGGGACTAGCGGGAGTGATGAGCAGTTCTTC.